This paragraph covers one TCR beta chain sequence. Its antigen is unknown. These data come from a study of beta chain features in type 1 diabetes. Study-level findings and limits: For patients, the naive, central memory and Treg TCRB repertoires appeared more alike than for healthy donors.

Sequenced material consisted of expressed TCRB transcripts (all of the isolated RNA was reverse transcribed). The method was immunoSEQ multiplex PCR; TCRdb's version includes in-frame clones alone and lacks a portion of them. This table has 900,000 or so clones, about a sixth appearing once. V was trimmed by 4 bases and J by 4 bases, leaving 23 bases between them. The germline V gene encodes CDR1 SEHNR and CDR2 FQNEAQ (reference sequence). The CDR3 contains 18 residues. This clonotype originated in a woman between 18 and 30 years old in good health. The chain joins TRBV7-9 to TRBJ2-1; TRBD1 or TRBD2 may be the D gene (5 bases each). The source material was naive CD4+ T cells from blood. In DNA form, the CDR3 reads TGTGCCAGCAGCTCCGCGCTTAGTCTCGGGGCTAAGTACAATGAGCAGTTCTTC. Translated: CASSSALSLGAKYNEQFF.